This T cell receptor beta chain was captured in a study of neurological immune-mediated disorders. J was trimmed by 1 base and V by 0 bases; bases with no gene match: 0. Germline V CDR1 and CDR2: LGHNA, YNFKEQ. CDR3 length: 15 residues. This clonotype occurred many times. Its specificity is unknown. Libraries from sorted cells used about a million T cells (CD4+ or CD8+). Study-wide findings and caveats: No expanded-clone CDR3 amino acid sequence recurred across subjects, suggesting private TCR-beta repertoires. Expansion of TCR clones was greatest in HTLV-1-associated myelopathy and smallest in multiple sclerosis, where it fell below that of healthy controls.

5'RACE with 10-nucleotide random UMIs produced the cDNA. TCRdb fed the 5' RACE reads into MiXCR, producing one record per CDR3 protein. In the table there are 15,000 or so distinct CDR3 sequences, around 13% of which are singletons. This chain uses TRBV4-2 with TRBJ2-5; 9 positions match TRBD1. The clonotype originates from a female donor with HTLV-1-associated myelopathy (HAM/TSP). Sample: CD8+ T cells from blood. CDR3 region: CASSQETGGQETQYF. The CDR3 DNA sequence: TGTGCCAGCAGCCAAGAGACAGGGGGCCAAGAGACCCAGTACTTC.